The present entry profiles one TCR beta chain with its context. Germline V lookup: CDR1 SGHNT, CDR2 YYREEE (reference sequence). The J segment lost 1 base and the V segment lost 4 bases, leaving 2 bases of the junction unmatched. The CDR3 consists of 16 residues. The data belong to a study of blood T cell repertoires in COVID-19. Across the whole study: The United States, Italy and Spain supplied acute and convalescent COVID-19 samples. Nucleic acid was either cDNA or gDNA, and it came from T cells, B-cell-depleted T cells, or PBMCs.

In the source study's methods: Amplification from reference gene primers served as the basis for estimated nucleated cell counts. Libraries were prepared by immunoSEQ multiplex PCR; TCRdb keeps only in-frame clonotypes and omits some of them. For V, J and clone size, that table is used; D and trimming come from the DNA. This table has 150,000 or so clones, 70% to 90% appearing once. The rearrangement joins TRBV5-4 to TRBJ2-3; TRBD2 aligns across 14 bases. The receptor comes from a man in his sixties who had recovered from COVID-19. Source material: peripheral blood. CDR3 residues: CASSAGLAGGTDTQYF. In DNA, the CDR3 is TGTGCCAGCAGCGCGGGACTAGCGGGGGGCACAGATACGCAGTATTTT.